This T cell receptor beta chain was recorded in a study of blood T cells in healthy people across ages. Study outcomes and limitations: In long-lived donors, naive CD4+ cell counts and diversity exceeded those of aged donors. Age showed a roughly linear inverse relationship with TCR beta diversity per million T cells.

A second PCR of 7 to 11 cycles used a sample-barcoded 5' primer and a J-beta primer mix. TCRdb called the 5' RACE reads again in MiXCR, with one record for every CDR3 protein. The top ten clones hold about a third of a sample with roughly 700,000 distinct CDR3 sequences, about half of them seen once. This clonotype was recorded a few times. Its antigen is currently unknown. CDR3 length equals 14 residues. The ends were cut back, 5 bases at V and 6 bases at J, with 18 bases in the middle. The germline CDR1 and CDR2 sequences are SGHRS and YFSETQ. Ten milliliters of peripheral blood were drawn from each donor.

The sample consisted of blood. This clonotype was sampled from an older woman in good health. The chain couples TRBV5-1 to TRBJ2-7; the D gene is possibly TRBD1 (6 bases). The CDR3 here is CASSRAEQGGEQYF. In DNA form, the CDR3 reads TGCGCCAGCAGTCGTGCGGAACAGGGTGGCGAGCAGTACTTC.